This T cell receptor beta chain originates from a study of shared clonotypes between healthy human individuals. The CDR3 consists of 14 residues. Germline V gene data show CDR1 as MNHEY and CDR2 as SMNVEV (reference sequence). The V and J ends lost 8 bases and 5 bases respectively, with 18 bases between them. Points on this clone: Its antigen is unknown.

Naive CD8 cells were CD45RO-negative, positively selected for CCR7, excluding terminally differentiated effector memory CD45RA+ cells. Donors comprised only Caucasian adults living in Nashville, Tennessee. General study points: A limitation of the genetic and exposure-history diversity represented arose from few donors. Some clonotypes were shared by all four sorted-subset donors, while others were not shared. The non-shared ones had lower generation probabilities than the shared ones. As a rule, naive subsets had a larger estimated richness than memory subsets.

Sequencing was performed with immunoSEQ multiplex PCR; in TCRdb, only in-frame clones are kept and a portion is missing. This sample has about 1.9 million clones; roughly 93% occur once, and the top ten carry around 1.8%. The receptor's source is a man in his late teens or twenties in good health. Some clones in this sample may be carry-over from other donors' samples. Sequencing was performed on naive CD8+ T cells from PBMCs. This chain connects TRBV27 to TRBJ1-2, with no clear D. The CDR3 sequence is CASRPREFIYGYTF. CDR3 nucleotide sequence: TGTGCCAGCCGCCCCCGGGAGTTCATTTATGGCTACACCTTC.